The 8 T cell receptor beta chains given below trace back to one sample, sequenced in a study of Ad26.COV2.S vaccination and SARS-CoV-2 variants. Treatment given: over 15 received Ad26.COV2.S at low or high dose, single or two shots; about 5 received placebo; per-sample allocation not given. Day 63 following the first vaccine or placebo injection was when the samples were taken. Method: immunoSEQ multiplex PCR; TCRdb's copy keeps in-frame clones and lacks some. The profile shows fewer than 400,000 clones, about 89% of them singletons. Sequenced here: peripheral blood, sampled in a trial of Ad26.COV2.S vaccine versus placebo. These receptors all stem from a person between 18 and 65 years old who received the Ad26.COV2.S COVID-19 vaccine or a placebo.

The chain's CDR3 is CASSPYNEGTEAFF. DNA for the CDR3: TGTGCCAGTTCCCCGTACAATGAAGGCACTGAAGCTTTCTTT. The V call is TRBV28, the J call TRBJ1-1; D remains unclear. V gave up 9 bases and J gave up 4 bases, with 18 bases separating them. This CDR3 spans 14 amino acids. Germline V CDR1 and CDR2: MDHEN, SYDVKM.

The CDR3 protein is CASSEQEGPQETQYF. DNA for the CDR3: TGTGCCAGCAGTGAGCAGGAGGGCCCCCAAGAGACCCAGTACTTC. The V gene is TRBV6-1, the J gene TRBJ2-5; TRBD2 might be the D (6 bases). CDR1 is MNHNS, CDR2 SASEGT, per germline. V was cut by 3 bases and J by 1 base, with 12 bases left in between. The CDR3 extends over 15 amino acids.

The genes are TRBV7-2 and TRBJ2-1; TRBD1 matches at 8 bases. Germline V gene data show CDR1 as SGHTA and CDR2 as FQGNSA. Trimming at V came to 3 bases and at J to 6 bases, leaving 7 bases not matched to a gene. The CDR3 runs 15 residues. The CDR3 sequence is CASSFVTGGVNEQFF. Written as DNA, the CDR3 is TGTGCCAGCAGCTTTGTCACAGGGGGTGTCAATGAGCAGTTCTTC. Supplemented by reference TRBV7-2 and TRBJ2-1, the full variable domain reads GAGVSQSPSNKVTEKGKDVELRCDPISGHTALYWYRQSLGQGLEFLIYFQGNSAPDKSGLPSDRFSAERTGGSVSTLTIQRTQQEDSAVYLCASSFVTGGVNEQFFGPGTRLTVL.

The V and J genes are TRBV4-1 and TRBJ2-2, with 9 bases fitting TRBD2. This CDR3 is built from 19 residues. Trimming cost V 0 bases and J 4 bases; bases outside gene matches: 12. Per the germline V gene, CDR1 is MGHRA and CDR2 is YSYEKL. The CDR3 here is CASSQEGGREGRLTGELFF. In nucleotides, the CDR3 is TGCGCCAGCAGCCAAGAAGGAGGGCGGGAGGGCCGGCTCACCGGGGAGCTGTTTTTT.

J is TRBJ2-3 and V is TRBV20-1; 14 bases line up with TRBD2. Germline CDR1 DFQATT, CDR2 SNEGSKA (reference sequence). This CDR3 comprises 17 residues. After removal of 3 bases from V and 3 bases from J, the junction contained 8 bases not matched to a gene. CDR3 protein: CSASDGTSGRETDTQYF. The DNA for the CDR3 is TGCAGTGCTAGTGATGGGACTAGCGGGAGAGAAACAGATACGCAGTATTTT.

The CDR3 is CASSLSLAVTYEQYF. The CDR3 DNA sequence: TGTGCCAGCAGTTTATCCCTAGCCGTCACCTACGAGCAGTACTTC. V is TRBV27 and J is TRBJ2-7; D might be TRBD2 (5 bases). Germline CDR1 reads MNHEY; CDR2 reads SMNVEV (reference sequence). The ends were cut back, 0 bases at V and 2 bases at J, with 11 bases in the middle. This CDR3 has 15 residues.

The chain recombines TRBV11-3 with TRBJ2-5; no reliable D call. Deletions cut 3 bases from V and 1 base from J, with 9 bases between. The germline CDR1 and CDR2 sequences are SGHNT and YENEEA. The CDR3 is 14 residues long. The CDR3 reads CASSFQSSQETQYF. The CDR3, as DNA: TGTGCCAGCAGCTTTCAGTCAAGCCAAGAGACCCAGTACTTC.

The genes are TRBV6-5 and TRBJ2-7; 8 positions agree with TRBD1. This CDR3 comprises 14 residues. Germline V lookup: CDR1 MNHEY, CDR2 SVGAGI. V gave up 7 bases and J gave up 3 bases; unmatched junction bases: 8. CDR3 region: CASTPDRGNYEQYF. CDR3 nucleotide sequence: TGTGCCAGCACCCCAGACAGGGGTAACTACGAGCAGTACTTC.